The table lists the clone carrying this T cell receptor beta chain with many counts. Its antigen is as yet unknown. These data come from a study of T cell clonality in common variable immunodeficiency. Regarding the study as a whole: Fewer TCRbeta clones were shared among CVID subjects than controls.

Profiled with immunoSEQ multiplex PCR; TCRdb holds only in-frame clones, not every one. The sample was found to contain more than 30,000 clones, and every one recurs. Caucasian heritage predominated among both patients and controls. Blood samples were heparinized, 5 to 8 ml per donor. This receptor was identified in a person aged 18 to 70 in good health. The sample taken for sequencing was peripheral blood mononuclear cells.

CDR3 in amino acids: CASRGTSGREGTQYF. Partial CDR3 DNA: TGTGCCAGCAGAGGGACTAGCGGGAGAGAGGGTACG. The V and J genes are TRBV2 and TRBJ2-3; 14 bases match TRBD2. Read data end 3 residues before the CDR3 end; the end is taken from the germline J gene. V lost 6 bases, J lost 8 bases, and 7 bases stayed unmatched. Germline lookup yields CDR1 SNHLY and CDR2 FYNNEI. This CDR3 spans 15 amino acids. Together with reference TRBV2 and TRBJ2-3, the CDR3 gives the full variable domain: EPEVTQTPSHQVTQMGQEVILRCVPISNHLYFYWYRQILGQKVEFLVSFYNNEISEKSEIFDDQFSVERPDGSNFTLKIRSTKLEDSAMYFCASRGTSGREGTQYFGPGTRLTVL.